These 21 T cell receptor beta chains originate from one sample sequenced in a study of shared T cell receptors in the human thymus. Profiled with immunoSEQ multiplex PCR; TCRdb holds only in-frame clones, not every one. This table has roughly 560,000 clones, around 78% appearing once. The sample was also linked to a second study, of human thymus T cells.

Sequencing was done on a sample of thymocytes. These receptors were obtained from a boy under three years old with a congenital heart defect.

The chain recombines TRBV10-3 with TRBJ1-1; TRBD1 aligns across 7 bases. Germline CDR1 ENHRY, CDR2 SYGVKD. The length of the CDR3 is 16 residues. Germline trimming cut 6 bases from V and 2 bases from J; bases unmatched to any gene: 12. CDR3 sequence: CAISPAIGTANTEAFF. In nucleotides, the CDR3 is TGTGCCATCAGCCCCGCTATTGGGACAGCTAACACTGAAGCTTTCTTT.

This clone was observed a single time. This rearrangement joins TRBV14 to TRBJ2-3, with 10 bases matching TRBD2. The CDR3 contains 16 residues. J lost 2 bases, V lost 4 bases, and 6 bases had no gene match. CDR1 and CDR2 from the germline V gene are SGHDN and FVKESK. The CDR3, as DNA: TGTGCCAGCAGCCCGGGACTAGCGAATCACACAGATACGCAGTATTTT. It translates to CASSPGLANHTDTQYF.

Here the CDR3 DNA reads TGCGCCAGCCGGGGGGGGGCCCTTCAAGAGACCCAGTACTTC. Its protein is CASRGGALQETQYF. The chain uses TRBV5-1 and TRBJ2-5, with 8 bases aligning to TRBD2. V dropped 7 bases and J dropped 2; count of bases not matched to a gene: 7. The CDR3 totals 14 residues. Germline values: CDR1 SGHRS, CDR2 YFSETQ.

This clone has more than one count but fewer than ten. The rearrangement uses TRBV28 and TRBJ2-7; 7 nucleotides line up with TRBD2. Trimming removed 2 bases from V and 5 bases from J; junction bases left unmatched: 9. The CDR3 is made up of 15 amino acids. CDR1 and CDR2 from the germline V gene are MDHEN and SYDVKM. CDR3 in DNA: TGTGCCAGCAGTTTAAAGACCGGGAGGAACCACGAGCAGTACTTC. This encodes CASSLKTGRNHEQYF.

The genes are TRBV6-1 and TRBJ1-2; the match to TRBD1 covers 7 bases. The V segment lost 3 bases and the J segment 4 bases; nucleotides outside the gene matches: 8. The CDR3 contains 15 residues. Looked up from germline, CDR1 is MNHNS and CDR2 is SASEGT. CDR3 DNA: TGTGCCAGCAGTGAGGGGACAGTGGGGTCCTATGGCTACACCTTC. Its protein product is CASSEGTVGSYGYTF.

This clone occurred a few times. The chain is built from TRBV5-4 and TRBJ1-2; no firm D call. Trimming removed 0 bases at V and 2 bases at J, with 8 bases between. The germline gives CDR1 SGHNT, CDR2 YYREEE (reference sequence). The CDR3 contains 14 residues. CDR3 DNA sequence: TGTGCCAGCAGCTTGGGGAACAGAAACTATGGCTACACCTTC. Protein: CASSLGNRNYGYTF.

This rearrangement joins TRBV5-6 to TRBJ2-3; TRBD1 might be the D (6 bases). Trimming removed 0 bases from V and 4 bases from J, with 15 bases in between. The germline V gene has CDR1 SGHDT and CDR2 YYEEEE. The CDR3 length is 16 residues. As DNA, the CDR3 is TGTGCCAGCAGCTTGGAGACAGGCTTAGTAGCAGATACGCAGTATTTT. It encodes CASSLETGLVADTQYF.

This clone has just a few counts. V and J are TRBV6-4 and TRBJ2-1, with TRBD2 matching over 10 bases. V lost 0 bases, J lost 9 bases, and 8 bases stayed unmatched. The CDR3 runs 16 residues. The germline V gene encodes CDR1 MRHNA and CDR2 SNTAGT. The DNA of the CDR3 is TGTGCCAGCAGTGACTCGAGGCTAGCGGGAGAGGTTGAGCAGTTCTTC. Encoded protein: CASSDSRLAGEVEQFF.

This chain connects TRBV15 to TRBJ2-5; 13 bases line up with TRBD2. This CDR3 has 20 residues. With 0 bases clipped from V and 7 bases from J, the junction kept 17 bases outside the gene matches. The V gene's germline CDR1 is LNHNV and CDR2 YYDKDF (reference sequence). The CDR3 loop is CATSREDTSGRAWEGGTQYF. In DNA form, the CDR3 reads TGTGCCACCAGCAGAGAAGATACTAGCGGGAGGGCCTGGGAGGGAGGGACCCAGTACTTC. Looking up the rest from reference TRBV15 and TRBJ2-5 gives the full variable domain: DAMVIQNPRYQVTQFGKPVTLSCSQTLNHNVMYWYQQKSSQAPKLLFHYYDKDFNNEADTPDNFQSRRPNTSFCFLDIRSPGLGDTAMYLCATSREDTSGRAWEGGTQYFGPGTRLLVL.

The chain couples TRBV12-5 to TRBJ2-3, with 13 bases matching TRBD2. The germline CDR1 and CDR2 sequences are LGHNT and FRNRAP. The CDR3 sequence is 17 residues long. Trimming removed 6 bases from V and 1 base from J; junction bases left unmatched: 7. DNA of the CDR3: TGTGCTAGTGGAAAAGGACTAGCGGGAGACGGCACAGATACGCAGTATTTT. The encoded protein is CASGKGLAGDGTDTQYF.

The chain joins TRBV11-2 to TRBJ2-1, with a possible D match to TRBD2 (6 bases). V was clipped by 5 bases and J by 3 bases, with 14 bases between them. CDR1 SGHAT and CDR2 FQNNGV come from the germline V gene. CDR3 size: 15 residues. The CDR3 loop is CASSLPRGDYNEQFF. The CDR3 DNA is TGTGCCAGCAGCCTCCCCCGCGGGGACTACAATGAGCAGTTCTTC.

The rearrangement links TRBV6-1 to TRBJ2-3; TRBD2 agrees at 10 bases. Germline lookup yields CDR1 MNHNS and CDR2 SASEGT. This CDR3 comprises 18 residues. V was clipped by 4 bases and J by 3 bases; unmatched bases: 13. The CDR3 nucleotides are TGTGCCAGCAGTGGTCTAGCGGGAGTAAGGTGGAGTACAGATACGCAGTATTTT. This gives the protein CASSGLAGVRWSTDTQYF.

The chain links TRBV10-1 to TRBJ1-3, with D unresolved. V lost 2 bases and J lost 4, with 12 bases in between. The germline CDR1 and CDR2 sequences are WNHNN and SYGVQD (reference sequence). The CDR3 totals 15 residues. CDR3 coding DNA: TGCGCCAGCAGTGAGCGCAGGATTCGGGGAAACACCATATATTTT. It codes for CASSERRIRGNTIYF.

The genes are TRBV7-2 and TRBJ1-4, with D perhaps TRBD1 (5 bases). The CDR3 is 16 amino acids. Trimming left V 4 bases short and J 5 bases short, with 17 bases between. Looked up from germline, CDR1 is SGHTA and CDR2 is FQGNSA. DNA of the CDR3: TGTGCCAGCAGCTCCGTGGGAGGGGCTCAGAATGAAAAACTGTTTTTT. Its protein is CASSSVGGAQNEKLFF.

The chain has TRBV5-1 and TRBJ1-2; 8 bases agree with TRBD1. This CDR3 contains 15 residues. The junction had 8 bases not matched to a gene; V was cut back by 4 bases and J by 3 bases. Germline CDR1 is SGHRS and CDR2 is YFSETQ. CDR3 in amino acids: CASSPDRELDYGYTF. The CDR3 nucleotides are TGCGCCAGCAGCCCGGACAGGGAGTTAGACTATGGCTACACCTTC.

V is TRBV13 and J is TRBJ2-2; no firm D call. Germline CDR1 PRHDT, CDR2 FYEKMQ (reference sequence). Trimming left V 5 bases short and J 1 base short, with 11 bases between. CDR3 length equals 15 residues. The CDR3 reads CASSAASGNTGELFF. CDR3 nucleotides: TGTGCCAGCAGCGCGGCCTCCGGGAACACCGGGGAGCTGTTTTTT.

The genes are TRBV25-1 and TRBJ1-1, with 7 bases identical to TRBD1. CDR1 MGHDK and CDR2 SYGVNS come from the germline V gene. J gave up 3 bases and V 3 bases, and 7 bases lay outside the gene matches. The length of the CDR3 is 15 residues. CDR3 in amino acids: CASSEGSQGYTEAFF. CDR3 bases: TGTGCCAGCAGTGAGGGTTCACAGGGGTACACTGAAGCTTTCTTT.

The count of this clone is one. This sequence joins TRBV2 and TRBJ1-2, with 9 bases aligning to TRBD1. V trimming: 0 bases; J trimming: 4 bases; junction bases outside the gene matches: 15. The CDR3 is 19 residues long. In germline, CDR1 is SNHLY, CDR2 FYNNEI. CDR3 in amino acids: CASSEAWDTGTGSIYGYTF. The CDR3, as DNA: TGTGCCAGCAGTGAAGCCTGGGACACCGGGACAGGGAGTATCTATGGCTACACCTTC.

This rearrangement joins TRBV9 to TRBJ1-1, with D possibly being TRBD1 (5 bases). CDR1 SGDLS and CDR2 YYNGEE come from the germline V gene. The V end was cut by 2 bases, the J end by 1 base, with 15 bases between. The CDR3 is 16 residues long. CDR3 region: CASSVGQGRRNTEAFF. CDR3 DNA sequence: TGTGCCAGCAGCGTGGGGCAGGGTCGGCGGAACACTGAAGCTTTCTTT.

This clone was seen a few times. The V and J genes are TRBV30 and TRBJ2-1, with TRBD2 matching over 12 bases. The length of the CDR3 is 14 residues. With 3 bases clipped from V and 10 bases from J, the junction kept 7 bases outside the gene matches. CDR1 and CDR2 (germline): GTSNPN, SVGIG (reference sequence). The CDR3 loop reads CAWRGLLAGGEQFF. The CDR3 DNA is TGTGCCTGGAGAGGTTTGCTAGCGGGGGGGGAGCAGTTCTTC. Combining the CDR3 with reference TRBV30 and TRBJ2-1 gives the whole variable domain SQTIHQWPATLVQPVGSPLSLECTVEGTSNPNLYWYRQAAGRGLQLLFYSVGIGQISSEVPQNLSASRPQDRQFILSSKKLLLSDSGFYLCAWRGLLAGGEQFFGPGTRLTVL.

V usage is TRBV28 and J usage is TRBJ2-6, with D perhaps TRBD2 (5 bases). The CDR3 has 16 amino acids. The V and J ends lost 4 bases and 0 bases respectively, with 10 bases between them. Per the germline V gene, CDR1 is MDHEN and CDR2 is SYDVKM. CDR3 nucleotide sequence: TGTGCCAGCAGTTCCTTGAGGGCCTCTGGGGCCAACGTCCTGACTTTC. Encoded protein: CASSSLRASGANVLTF.